The TCR beta chain described here comes from a study of blood T cell repertoires in COVID-19. Overall study: COVID-19 samples collected from the United States, Italy and Spain covered acute and convalescent phases.

Trimming pared 4 bases from V and 8 bases from J, leaving 15 bases between. The length of the CDR3 is 14 residues. Germline V gene data show CDR1 as LNHDA and CDR2 as SQIVND (reference sequence). Everyone who took part was roughly 18 to 100 years old, and they came from over 20 US areas. Authors' processing steps: Using reference gene primer amplification, nucleated cell counts were estimated. Profiling relied on immunoSEQ multiplex PCR, and the TCRdb table lists in-frame clones only, not all of them. V and J calls plus clone size are reproduced from that table; the DNA served to infer D and trimming. The sample lists under 300,000 clones, 88% occurring once.

The sample comprised PBMCs or T cells enriched from blood (not recorded which). The chain combines TRBV19 with TRBJ1-3; the D is unclear. The TCR originated in a woman in her thirties or forties with acute COVID-19. The CDR3 sequence is CASSNPAGGDTIYF. DNA of the CDR3: TGTGCCAGTAGTAACCCGGCGGGTGGCGACACCATATATTTT.